The clone carrying this TCR beta chain appeared a few times. Between the trimmed V and J ends, which lost 6 bases and 1 base, there was a span of 19 bases. This CDR3 is 17 amino acids long. Germline assignment: CDR1 MNHEY and CDR2 SMNVEV (reference sequence). The entry originates in a study of T cells after yellow fever vaccination. TCRdb independently ran MiXCR on the 5' RACE reads; one entry per CDR3 protein. The sample shows some 340,000 distinct CDR3 sequences, about 10% of them seen only once. The sequence was collected from a man between 18 and 29 years old who received the YFV17D yellow fever vaccine. The chain couples TRBV27 to TRBJ1-5; D possibly corresponds to TRBD1 (6 bases). Here the sequenced sample was CD4+ T cells sorted from PBMCs, taken 45 days after the yellow fever booster vaccination. CDR3 sequence reads: CASRRGRGNISNQPQHF. CDR3 sequence (DNA): TGTGCCAGCAGGCGGGGAAGGGGGAATATCAGCAATCAGCCCCAGCATTTT.